The T cell receptor (beta chain) described here comes from a study of CD8+ T cells in alopecia areata (dated by TCRdb to the late 2010s). Context from the whole study: Treated patients were enrolled in an open-label pilot trial of oral tofacitinib, 5 to 10 mg twice daily, for moderate-to-severe alopecia areata. Human TCRbeta sequencing covered scalp tissue and sorted CD4+ and CD8+ peripheral blood T cells from patchy and totalis/universalis alopecia areata patients and healthy controls. Tofacitinib-treated patients had biopsies at baseline and at 4 and 24 weeks of treatment, with a later scalp biopsy in several patients. Patients stayed on tofacitinib for 6 to 18 months and then had 6 months of follow-up off drug so that delayed response and recurrence could be assessed. Scalp clonality was compared among normal scalp (n=4), patchy alopecia areata scalp (n=8), and alopecia totalis/universalis scalp (n=8). The study used high-throughput TCRbeta sequencing to examine T cell clonal expansion in alopecia areata, in both the C3H/HeJ mouse model and human patients. immunoSEQ multiplex PCR using 35 Vbeta forward primers and 13 Jbeta reverse primers was used to amplify TCRbeta CDR3 regions. The RNA source kit depended on sample type: the PAXgene miRNA kit for fixed scalp, the miRNeasy kit for PBMCs, and the RNeasy kit for mouse skin. Disease severity in treated patients was measured with the SALT score, which quantifies the percentage of affected scalp surface area.

Library method: the immunoSEQ multiplex PCR assay. For TCR sequencing, RNA was extracted from every sample and reverse transcribed into cDNA to serve as template. First-strand cDNA was synthesized using SuperScript III with a 2:1 mix of oligo-dT and random hexamers. A synthetic immune receptor repertoire was used to gauge amplification bias, and whatever bias remained was removed computationally. On the study's bioinformatics: Raw reads were preprocessed to remove errors, and CDR3 was defined by IMGT conventions from the conserved cysteine to phenylalanine. Clonality was computed as 1 minus the Shannon entropy, with the entropy normalized by log2 of the number of productive unique TCRs. CD4 or CD8 identity of scalp clones was inferred by cross-referencing scalp TCRbeta sequences with sorted blood CD4 and CD8 repertoires. TCRdb provides this immuneACCESS table in a form limited to in-frame rearrangements. Some clones are lacking; in checked studies, under half of them reflect an unresolved V gene, and why the rest are absent is not known. V, J and clone size derive from that table, while D and trimming were established from the DNA sequence. The sample profile shows 110,000 or so clones; around 54% of them were found once. The biggest ten clones account for under 3.5% of the sample.

This clone was picked up one time. This receptor's antigen is unknown. The input lacks base qualities; no much larger clone sits a single base away. Measured from the cysteine to the phenylalanine, the CDR3 is 16 residues long. Just the 48-base CDR3 DNA is kept, in frame starting at base 1. The germline V gene supplies CDR1 SGDLS and CDR2 YYNGEE. V was cut back by 4 bases and J by 0 bases, leaving a gap of 14 bases between them. Here is what the overall study found, with its caveats: Because the treated cohort was small and had only one nonresponder, larger studies are needed to examine links between baseline CD8+ expansion and response. Compared with mice, TCR sequences shared between patients were less clear, possibly partly because of HLA diversity across the patient population. Scalp clonality and the number of expanded CD8+ clones among the top 100 scalp clones were significantly decreased by tofacitinib. Many expanded lesional clones were found to persist in scalp and blood during tofacitinib treatment, and relapse after treatment cessation may be partly explained by this persistence. Resident alphabeta T cells in normal human skin are also sequenced, complicating scalp TCR repertoire analysis, unlike mouse skin dominated by gammadelta T cells. Lesional scalp, especially in alopecia totalis/universalis, showed higher clonality and more expanded CD8+ clones than normal scalp, suggesting antigenic drive.

The intended sense of this specimen's time point label: 24 weeks on oral tofacitinib. The meaning of the sample's treatment or condition label: oral pan-JAK inhibitor, 5-10 mg twice daily. Peripheral blood and lesional scalp punch biopsies were obtained from patients with alopecia areata. PBMCs were isolated by density centrifugation and stained for CD3, CD4 and CD8, and CD4+ and CD8+ T cells were sorted on a FACSAria. The sequences come from CD4+ T cells sorted from blood, collected at week 24, from a patient treated with tofacitinib. This clonotype was sampled from a human donor with alopecia areata. Rearrangement joined TRBV9 to TRBJ2-1; tentative D gene TRBD2, with 7 bases matching. The CDR3 in this case is CASSPGGPSSYNEQFF. DNA sequence: TGTGCCAGCAGCCCCGGGGGGCCAAGCTCCTACAATGAGCAGTTCTTC. When the CDR3 is completed using the reference TRBV9 and TRBJ2-1 genes on either side, the full variable domain is DSGVTQTPKHLITATGQRVTLRCSPRSGDLSVYWYQQSLDQGLQFLIQYYNGEERAKGNILERFSAQQFPDLHSELNLSSLELGDSALYFCASSPGGPSSYNEQFFGPGTRLTVL.